The sequence of this T cell receptor (beta chain) was determined in a study of cytomegalovirus exposure and HLA in healthy donors. Regarding the study as a whole: In a later analysis, TCR beta V- and J-gene trimming showed a link to a missense DCLRE1C variant. The likely origin of a cluster of highly shared sequence variants was a sequencing artifact.

The donors, nominally healthy at sampling, likely had unrecorded immune exposures. As regards this clone: Its matching antigen is unknown.

The PCR employed 60 Vbeta primers together with 13 Jbeta primers. Original data processing: Some 11 million of the approximately 80 million unique TCR beta chains counted in a later analysis were shared. The data were produced by immunoSEQ multiplex PCR, yet TCRdb's version contains in-frame clones alone and is incomplete. V and J calls and clone size come straight from that table; D and trimming were deduced from the DNA. The sample records some 270,000 clones, about 80% being singletons. This receptor was obtained from a girl aged 2 to 10 in good health and CMV-seronegative. The specimen was PBMCs.

The CDR3 coding sequence is TGTGCCAGCAGCCAAGGGGCGGGACAGGGGGCCTACGAGCAGTACTTC. It is translated as CASSQGAGQGAYEQYF. This chain uses TRBV14 with TRBJ2-7; 11 bases map to TRBD1. The V gene end was trimmed by 1 base and the J gene end by 2 bases; junction bases not matched to a gene: 4. CDR1 is SGHDN, CDR2 FVKESK, per germline. This CDR3 has 16 amino acids.